Below, 9 T cell receptor beta chains from the same sample are listed, as sequenced in a study of cytomegalovirus exposure and HLA in healthy donors. TCRdb's copy holds only in-frame clones and misses some; the assay was immunoSEQ multiplex PCR. The sample lists 150,000 or so clones, roughly 89% occurring once. The sequencing input was PBMCs. The source of these receptors is a woman between 18 and 29 years old in good health and CMV-seropositive.

This sequence joins TRBV14 and TRBJ1-6, with D possibly TRBD1 on 6 matching bases. The CDR3 extends over 15 amino acids. The germline V gene has CDR1 SGHDN and CDR2 FVKESK. V lost 3 bases to trimming and J lost 7 bases, with 13 bases between them. As DNA, the CDR3 is TGTGCCAGCAGCCAGAGGTGGCAGGGGAATTCACCCCTCCACTTT. As protein: CASSQRWQGNSPLHF.

With respect to this clone: The limits of the CDR3 on the DNA are not certain, so only TCRdb's listed CDR3 is given. The V gene is TRBV28, the J gene TRBJ2-1; TRBD2, the table's D call, was not compared with the DNA. The CDR3 is made up of 12 amino acids, end residues included. Germline assignment: CDR1 MDHEN and CDR2 SYDVKM. This chain's CDR3 is CASSSSGLVSFF.

The chain recombines TRBV19 with TRBJ1-4; possible D gene TRBD1, 5 bases. Trimming took 7 bases from V and 1 from J, leaving 10 bases between them. The germline CDR1 and CDR2 sequences are LNHDA and SQIVND (reference sequence). This CDR3 has 14 residues. The chain's CDR3 is CASKKGRTNEKLFF. The CDR3 DNA follows: TGTGCCAGTAAAAAGGGGCGAACTAATGAAAAACTGTTTTTT.

The chain combines TRBV7-3 with TRBJ2-7; possibly TRBD1 for D (5 bases). This CDR3 has 15 residues. Germline V CDR1 and CDR2: SGHTA, FQGTGA. Trimming cost V 2 bases and J 0 bases, with 11 bases left between them. The CDR3 loop is CASSLYQGSSYEQYF. CDR3 bases: TGTGCCAGCAGCTTATATCAGGGTAGCTCCTACGAGCAGTACTTC.

The chain employs TRBV7-3 and TRBJ1-6; TRBD1 is a possible D gene (6 bases). CDR1 SGHTA and CDR2 FQGTGA come from the germline V gene. The length of the CDR3 is 15 residues. The germline V and J ends were trimmed by 4 bases and 1 base, with 8 bases remaining between them. The CDR3 reads CASSSGESYNSPLHF. The CDR3 bases are TGTGCCAGCAGCTCAGGGGAGTCCTATAATTCACCCCTCCACTTT.

The rearrangement joins TRBV5-1 to TRBJ2-3; D gene uncertain. CDR1 is SGHRS and CDR2 is YFSETQ in the germline V gene. V gave up 0 bases and J gave up 2 bases, with 7 bases separating them. The CDR3 contains 14 residues. The CDR3 region is CASSLALTTDTQYF. CDR3 sequence (DNA): TGCGCCAGCAGCTTGGCACTTACCACAGATACGCAGTATTTT.

The J gene is TRBJ1-4, the V gene TRBV6-5; possible D gene TRBD1, 6 bases. The germline V gene has CDR1 MNHEY and CDR2 SVGAGI. The CDR3 spans 15 residues. The V gene lost 2 bases and the J gene lost 3 bases, with 10 bases spanning the gap. The chain's CDR3 is CASSYGGAANEKLFF. CDR3 DNA: TGTGCCAGCAGTTACGGGGGGGCGGCTAATGAAAAACTGTTTTTT.

The V gene is TRBV5-1, the J gene TRBJ1-1, with 7 bases aligning to TRBD1. The ends lost 6 bases at V and 1 base at J; junction bases unmatched: 9. The CDR3 loop spans 15 amino acids. CDR1 SGHRS and CDR2 YFSETQ come from the germline V gene. The DNA for the CDR3 is TGCGCCAGCATCCGGGACAGATGGGAGAACACTGAAGCTTTCTTT. This sequence encodes CASIRDRWENTEAFF.

In regard to this clone: The sample holds other DNA sequences that translate to the same CDR3. The gene calls are TRBV19 and TRBJ1-1, with D unresolved. Trimming took off 6 bases at V and 8 bases at J, with 7 bases between the two ends. The V gene's germline CDR1 is LNHDA and CDR2 SQIVND (reference sequence). The CDR3 is made up of 10 amino acids. Written as DNA, the CDR3 is TGTGCCAGTAGGGGCCCCGAAGCTTTCTTT. This gives the protein CASRGPEAFF.